This record looks at one T cell receptor (beta chain) sequence and its context. Its antigen is currently unknown. This sample also contains other DNA sequences that code for the same CDR3. The germline V gene has CDR1 MNHEY and CDR2 SVGAGI. The V gene lost 0 bases and the J gene lost 4 bases, with 9 bases spanning the gap. This CDR3 is 14 amino acids long. Profiling relied on immunoSEQ multiplex PCR, and the TCRdb table lists in-frame clones only, not all of them. The sample has 450,000 to 700,000 clones, around 95% seen once. This sample is part of a study of shared clonotypes between healthy human individuals. Terminally differentiated effector memory CD45RA+ cells were left out of the naive CD8 fraction, which was CD45RO-negative and positively selected for CCR7. Study-level results: Donor clonotype sharing was expected to depend on sequencing depth.

The chain combines TRBV6-5 with TRBJ1-1; D is uncertain. The clonotype was recovered from a woman in her 30s in good health. Specimen: naive CD8+ T cells sorted from blood. The DNA for the CDR3 is TGTGCCAGCAGTTACTCGGCAGGAGGCACTGAAGCTTTCTTT. The encoded protein is CASSYSAGGTEAFF.